Listed here are 19 T cell receptor beta chains from one sample, sequenced in a study of tumor-infiltrating lymphocytes in primary liver carcinoma. Total RNA amounting to roughly 450 ng was the source from which TCR beta cDNA was made with a constant-region primer. Researchers made the TCR beta libraries by running three nested multiplex PCR rounds with slightly modified ARM-PCR. Running 10 cycles apiece, the first two PCR rounds relied on TRBV1-TRBV30 forward primers together with a C-beta reverse primer. TCRdb used MiXCR to reprocess the multiplex PCR reads, holding one entry per CDR3 protein. The table lists about 100,000 distinct CDR3 sequences, more than 60% of them singletons. It was from roughly 20-30 mg of unsorted bulk tissue that RNA and DNA were co-extracted. Sequencing was carried out using liver tumor tissue from sampling region 5. Subset noted: tumor region T5, tumor centre. The receptors were sampled from a woman aged 55-75 years with primary liver carcinoma and hepatitis B virus infection.

A word on this clonotype: As the CDR3 is not closed by the conserved phenylalanine or tryptophan, this likely results from a read error. The chain carries TRBV6-1 and TRBJ2-7, with no clear D. The CDR3 totals 13 residues. Germline V gene sequence: CDR1 MNHNS, CDR2 SASEGT. Trimming removed 6 bases from V and 3 bases from J, with 12 bases in between. Here the CDR3 reads CASSEVYNYEQYL. CDR3 nucleotides: TGTGCCAGCAGCGAGGTGTACAACTACGAGCAGTACCTC.

This chain uses TRBV28 with TRBJ2-3, with D possibly matching TRBD2 (6 bases). The germline CDR1 and CDR2 sequences are MDHEN and SYDVKM. The CDR3 length is 15 residues. Trimming took off 11 bases at V and 2 bases at J, with 20 bases between the two ends. The CDR3 sequence: CAGTPGGAYTDTQYF. CDR3 nucleotides: TGTGCCGGCACCCCCGGCGGGGCCTACACAGATACGCAGTATTTT.

In the case of this clonotype: The CDR3 does not close with the conserved phenylalanine or tryptophan, likely indicating a read error. The rearrangement uses TRBV12-3 or TRBV12-4 and TRBJ2-7; D remains unclear. V was cut by 6 bases and J by 1 base, with 10 bases left in between. CDR3 length equals 13 residues. CDR3 region: CASRSSTSYEQYY. CDR3 DNA: TGTGCCAGCAGGAGTAGCACGTCCTACGAGCAGTACTAC.

This clonotype was seen once. A read error is possible here, since a much larger clone lies one base away. The chain recombines TRBV10-2 with TRBJ2-7; D is undetermined. The CDR3 covers 13 residues. The germline gives CDR1 WSHSY, CDR2 SAAADI. The CDR3 here is CASTGLLSYGQYF. The CDR3 nucleotides are TGCGCCAGCACAGGTCTGCTATCCTACGGGCAGTACTTC.

A word on this clonotype: The junction does not match germline at one end; this may be a read error. The V call is TRBV29-1, the J call TRBJ1-1, with 7 bases identical to TRBD1. The CDR3 extends over 13 amino acids. Germline loops: CDR1 SQVTM, CDR2 ANQGSEA. The CDR3 here is CSVENPRGGEASF. As DNA, the CDR3 is TGCAGCGTTGAAAATCCCAGGGGGGGTGAAGCTTCCTTT.

Concerning this clonotype: The junction shows a germline mismatch at one end, possibly a read error. CDR3 sequence: CANSYPRRAAAGVCEQYF. The CDR3 bases are TGTGCCAACAGTTACCCCCGCCGCGCTGCAGCGGGAGTTTGTGAGCAGTACTTC. The chain uses TRBV6-6 and TRBJ2-7, with 8 bases fitting TRBD2. Germline V gene lookup returns CDR1 MNHNY and CDR2 SVGAGI (reference sequence). The CDR3 spans 18 residues.

With regard to this clonotype: One end of the junction is discordant with germline, which a read error may explain. The chain carries TRBV4-2 and TRBJ2-1, with TRBD2 matching over 8 bases. CDR1 and CDR2 (germline): LGHNA, YNFKEQ. This CDR3 is built from 17 residues. In DNA, the CDR3 is TGTGCCAGCAGACAAGATCCCCCCAACGGGGGGGGCAATGAGCAGTTCTTC. This translates into CASRQDPPNGGGNEQFF.

The chain employs TRBV11-2 and TRBJ2-1, with 13 bases aligning to TRBD2. V was clipped by 11 bases and J by 9 bases; unmatched bases: 16. The CDR3 extends over 16 amino acids. Germline lookup yields CDR1 SGHAT and CDR2 FQNNGV. DNA of the CDR3: TGTGCCGACAGCTTAGAGCGACTAGCGGGAGGTGGTGAGCAGTTCTTC. This codes for CADSLERLAGGGEQFF.

This clonotype was detected many times. V is TRBV5-8 and J is TRBJ2-1; no reliable D call. Between the trimmed V and J ends, which lost 0 bases and 7 bases, there was a span of 23 bases. Per the germline V gene, CDR1 is SGHTS and CDR2 is YDEGEE. The CDR3 is made up of 18 amino acids. The CDR3 region has the DNA TGTGCCAGCAGCTTGGGGGCTGCGAGCGATTCGGGCAGGAATGAGCAGTTCTTC. It encodes CASSLGAASDSGRNEQFF.

Remarks on this clonotype: A much larger clone lies one base from this, so it may be a read error. The chain links TRBV7-8 to TRBJ2-5; D gene ambiguous. This CDR3 is 14 amino acids long. Germline CDR1 SGHVS, CDR2 FQNEAQ. The CDR3, as DNA: TGTGCCAGCAGCTTAGGGTGGCGCCAAGAGACCCACTACTTC. This translates into CASSLGWRQETHYF.

Regarding this clonotype: One end of the junction varies from germline; a read error may be responsible. V is TRBV7-8 and J is TRBJ2-7, with D tentatively TRBD2 (5 bases). Germline lookup yields CDR1 SGHVS and CDR2 FQNEAQ. CDR3 length: 16 residues. CDR3 coding DNA: TGTACCAGCAGCTTGTTTCTAGTGGGAACGGGGTACGAGCAGTACTTC. Translation gives CTSSLFLVGTGYEQYF. Together with reference TRBV7-8 and TRBJ2-7, the CDR3 gives the full variable domain: GAGVSQSPRYKVAKRGQDVALRCDPISGHVSLFWYQQALGQGPEFLTYFQNEAQLDKSGLPSDRFFAERPEGSVSTLKIQRTQQEDSAVYLCTSSLFLVGTGYEQYFGPGTRLTVT.

A word on this clonotype: At one end the junction does not follow the germline gene, possibly because of a read error. V is TRBV28 and J is TRBJ1-6, with D tentatively TRBD1 (5 bases). Germline CDR1 MDHEN, CDR2 SYDVKM. The CDR3 length is 13 residues. The CDR3 DNA reads TGTGCCATCAGTATGGGGGGGAATTCACCCCTCCGCTTT. It encodes CAISMGGNSPLRF. The whole variable domain, remainder taken from reference TRBV28 and TRBJ1-6, is DVKVTQSSRYLVKRTGEKVFLECVQDMDHENMFWYRQDPGLGLRLIYFSYDVKMKEKGDIPEGYSVSREKKERFSLILESASTNQTSMYLCAISMGGNSPLRFGNGTRLTVT.

The chain joins TRBV11-1 to TRBJ2-2, with a tentative D call TRBD2 (5 bases). The CDR3 length is 17 residues. Germline V CDR1 and CDR2: SGHAT, FQDESV (reference sequence). The V and J ends lost 6 bases and 14 bases respectively, with 31 bases between them. The CDR3 DNA reads TGTGCCAGCAGTGCCCGGCCATTCCTAGTTAACACCGGGGTCCTGTTTTTT. This codes for CASSARPFLVNTGVLFF. Together with reference TRBV11-1 and TRBJ2-2, the CDR3 gives the full variable domain: EAEVAQSPRYKITEKSQAVAFWCDPISGHATLYWYRQILGQGPELLVQFQDESVVDDSQLPKDRFSAERLKGVDSTLKIQPAELGDSAMYLCASSARPFLVNTGVLFFGEGSRLTVL.

This clonotype was counted at least ten times. This sequence joins TRBV7-9 and TRBJ2-1, with D perhaps TRBD2 (6 bases). V was clipped by 3 bases and J by 9 bases, with 15 bases between them. From germline, CDR1 is SEHNR and CDR2 FQNEAQ (reference sequence). The CDR3 is 14 residues long. Written as DNA, the CDR3 is TGTGCCAGCAGCTTCAGCCGGGGGTCGGGTGAGCAGTTCTTC. Translating it yields CASSFSRGSGEQFF.

About this clonotype itself: Germline and junction disagree at one end, which may indicate a read error. The chain joins TRBV5-5 to TRBJ2-7, with 8 bases lining up with TRBD2. This CDR3 is built from 15 residues. The germline V gene encodes CDR1 SGHKS and CDR2 YYEKEE (reference sequence). The DNA of the CDR3 is TGTGCCAGCAACTTAATGAGCGGGAGTTCCTACAAGCAGTACTTC. This encodes CASNLMSGSSYKQYF.

The rearrangement links TRBV6-5 to TRBJ2-7; D may be TRBD1 (6 bases). Germline V lookup: CDR1 MNHEY, CDR2 SVGAGI. The CDR3 covers 15 residues. Trimming took 5 bases from V and 2 from J, leaving 16 bases between them. CDR3 nucleotide sequence: TGTGCCAGCAGTCGTGACGGGACACCTACCTACGAGCAGTACTTC. This gives the protein CASSRDGTPTYEQYF.

Ten or more counts support this clonotype. The chain couples TRBV6-5 to TRBJ2-1; the match to TRBD2 covers 8 bases. Germline assignment: CDR1 MNHEY and CDR2 SVGAGI. The V segment lost 6 bases and the J segment 8 bases; nucleotides outside the gene matches: 6. The CDR3 runs to 13 residues. The CDR3 nucleotides are TGTGCCAGCAGACGGGGGGGAGGGGATGAGCAGTTCTTC. It is translated as CASRRGGGDEQFF.

V usage is TRBV7-2 and J usage is TRBJ2-5; D perhaps matches TRBD1 (6 bases). Germline CDR1 and CDR2: SGHTA and FQGNSA. The CDR3 extends over 15 amino acids. Trimming shortened V by 5 bases and J by 2 bases, and 15 bases separated the two germline ends. The CDR3 protein is CASSLQTGNQETQYF. The DNA of the CDR3 is TGTGCCAGCAGCCTCCAAACAGGGAATCAAGAGACCCAGTACTTC.

This clonotype has a handful of counts. The V gene is TRBV5-1, the J gene TRBJ2-5; possible D gene TRBD1, 7 bases. Germline V gene lookup returns CDR1 SGHRS and CDR2 YFSETQ. V gave up 0 bases and J gave up 7 bases, with 10 bases separating them. The CDR3 sequence is 13 residues long. The CDR3 DNA reads as TGCGCCAGCAGCTTGGTGCAGGGGGGGACCCAGTACTTC. Encoded protein: CASSLVQGGTQYF.